A single sample is the source of the 9 T cell receptor beta chains below, sequenced in a study of beta chain features in type 1 diabetes. cDNA synthesis used the whole RNA isolate, giving expressed TCRB sequences. Sequenced by immunoSEQ multiplex PCR; TCRdb stores in-frame clones only, minus some. The profile shows under 95,000 clones, roughly 31% of them singletons. Material: stem cell memory CD4+ T cells from blood. All receptors derive from a woman between 18 and 29 years old in good health.

This clone has more than one count but fewer than ten. J is TRBJ2-1 and V is TRBV7-2, with 7 bases that match TRBD2. V lost 5 bases to trimming and J lost 5 bases; unmatched junction nucleotides: 12. The CDR3 contains 16 residues. Per germline, CDR1 SGHTA and CDR2 FQGNSA. CDR3: CASSAGVGRGNNEQFF. Written as DNA, the CDR3 is TGTGCCAGCAGCGCGGGGGTCGGGCGGGGAAACAATGAGCAGTTCTTC.

The V gene is TRBV20-1, the J gene TRBJ1-4; D is undetermined. Germline V lookup: CDR1 DFQATT, CDR2 SNEGSKA (reference sequence). The CDR3 extends over 11 amino acids. Deletions cut 3 bases from V and 8 bases from J, with 7 bases between. CDR3 bases: TGCAGTGCTAGGGGCAGGGAAAAACTGTTTTTT. This translates into CSARGREKLFF.

The chain has TRBV30 and TRBJ2-1, with D perhaps TRBD1 (5 bases). Trimming pared 0 bases from V and 1 base from J, leaving 13 bases between. This CDR3 is built from 16 residues. The germline V gene has CDR1 GTSNPN and CDR2 SVGIG (reference sequence). The CDR3 sequence is CAWSVRAGPSYNEQFF. The CDR3 DNA reads TGTGCCTGGAGTGTACGGGCAGGGCCATCCTACAATGAGCAGTTCTTC.

The V and J genes are TRBV5-1 and TRBJ2-3; possibly TRBD1 for D (6 bases). V was clipped by 7 bases and J by 0 bases, with 12 bases between them. CDR1 is SGHRS and CDR2 is YFSETQ in the germline V gene. The CDR3 has 14 amino acids. CDR3 in DNA: TGCGCCAGCCGCCCTGGACAGAGCACAGATACGCAGTATTTT. This codes for CASRPGQSTDTQYF. Variable domain in full (rest from reference TRBV5-1 and TRBJ2-3): KAGVTQTPRYLIKTRGQQVTLSCSPISGHRSVSWYQQTPGQGLQFLFEYFSETQRNKGNFPGRFSGRQFSNSRSEMNVSTLELGDSALYLCASRPGQSTDTQYFGPGTRLTVL.

The V call is TRBV2, the J call TRBJ1-4; 7 nucleotides agree with TRBD1. CDR3 size: 13 residues. J was trimmed by 8 bases and V by 6 bases; bases with no gene match: 6. CDR1 and CDR2 from the germline V gene are SNHLY and FYNNEI. As DNA, the CDR3 is TGTGCCAGCAGCGACAGGGCTGGAGAAAAACTGTTTTTT. Its translation: CASSDRAGEKLFF.

The chain has TRBV5-1 and TRBJ1-2; 8 bases line up with TRBD1. Trimming cost V 0 bases and J 4 bases; bases outside gene matches: 8. Germline lookup yields CDR1 SGHRS and CDR2 YFSETQ. The CDR3 covers 16 residues. The CDR3 loop reads CASSLGPSGQVYGYTF. The DNA of the CDR3 is TGCGCCAGCAGCTTGGGACCTTCGGGACAGGTCTATGGCTACACCTTC. Together with reference TRBV5-1 and TRBJ1-2, the CDR3 gives the full variable domain: KAGVTQTPRYLIKTRGQQVTLSCSPISGHRSVSWYQQTPGQGLQFLFEYFSETQRNKGNFPGRFSGRQFSNSRSEMNVSTLELGDSALYLCASSLGPSGQVYGYTFGSGTRLTVV.

This clone was detected a few times. The gene calls are TRBV5-1 and TRBJ2-1, with 10 bases aligning to TRBD2. This CDR3 is 14 amino acids long. The germline V gene encodes CDR1 SGHRS and CDR2 YFSETQ. The trim removed 4 bases at V and 7 bases at J, leaving 5 bases unmatched. The CDR3 bases are TGCGCCAGCAGCCAGACTAGCGGGTATAATGAGCAGTTCTTC. This gives the protein CASSQTSGYNEQFF.

There are a few counts of this clone. The V call is TRBV30, the J call TRBJ1-5; TRBD1 matches at 9 bases. Unmatched junction bases numbered 13, after V lost 2 bases and J lost 11 bases. The CDR3 has 15 amino acids. Germline CDR1 is GTSNPN and CDR2 is SVGIG (reference sequence). The CDR3 loop reads CAWSKGQGPVLAQHF. The CDR3 DNA follows: TGTGCCTGGAGTAAAGGACAGGGGCCGGTTTTGGCCCAGCATTTT.

V and J are TRBV4-1 and TRBJ2-7, with TRBD1 identical over 7 bases. CDR3 length: 14 amino acids. V lost 0 bases, J lost 9 bases, and 8 bases stayed unmatched. Germline V gene data show CDR1 as MGHRA and CDR2 as YSYEKL. The CDR3 DNA follows: TGCGCCAGCAGCCAAGAGGGGACAGCCTCTTCGCAGTACTTC. Its protein is CASSQEGTASSQYF.